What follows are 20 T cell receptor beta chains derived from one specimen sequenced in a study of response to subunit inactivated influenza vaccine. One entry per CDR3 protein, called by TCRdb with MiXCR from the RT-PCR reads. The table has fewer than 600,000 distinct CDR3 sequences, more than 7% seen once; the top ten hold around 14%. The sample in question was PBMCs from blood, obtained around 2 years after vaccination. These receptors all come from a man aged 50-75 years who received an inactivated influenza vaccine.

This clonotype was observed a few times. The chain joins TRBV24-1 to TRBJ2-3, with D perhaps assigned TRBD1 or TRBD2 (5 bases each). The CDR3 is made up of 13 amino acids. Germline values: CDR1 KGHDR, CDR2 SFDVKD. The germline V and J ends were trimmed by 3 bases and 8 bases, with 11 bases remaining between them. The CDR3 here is CATSDAWDGTQYF. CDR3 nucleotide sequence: TGTGCCACCAGTGATGCTTGGGACGGTACGCAGTATTTT.

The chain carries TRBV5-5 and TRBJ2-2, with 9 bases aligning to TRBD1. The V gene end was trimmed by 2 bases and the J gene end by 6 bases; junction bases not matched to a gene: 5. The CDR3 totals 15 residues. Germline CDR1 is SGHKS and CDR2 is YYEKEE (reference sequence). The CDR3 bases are TGTGCCAGCAGCTTTACAGGGGGCGCAGCCGGGGAGCTGTTTTTT. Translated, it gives CASSFTGGAAGELFF.

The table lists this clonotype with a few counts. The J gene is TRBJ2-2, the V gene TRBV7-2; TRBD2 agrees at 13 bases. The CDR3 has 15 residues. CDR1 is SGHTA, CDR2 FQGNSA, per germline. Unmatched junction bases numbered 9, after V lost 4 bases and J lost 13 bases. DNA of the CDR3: TGTGCCAGCAGCTCGCCGGGACTAGCGGGACTATCGCTGTTTTTT. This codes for CASSSPGLAGLSLFF.

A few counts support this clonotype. This CDR3 is CASAPGQGTDTQYF. The DNA of the CDR3 is TGTGCCAGTGCTCCGGGACAGGGTACGGATACGCAGTATTTT. The genes are TRBV27 and TRBJ2-3; 9 bases are a match to TRBD1. The CDR3 is 14 residues long. J gave up 6 bases and V 9 bases, and 10 bases lay outside the gene matches. Germline CDR1 MNHEY, CDR2 SMNVEV (reference sequence).

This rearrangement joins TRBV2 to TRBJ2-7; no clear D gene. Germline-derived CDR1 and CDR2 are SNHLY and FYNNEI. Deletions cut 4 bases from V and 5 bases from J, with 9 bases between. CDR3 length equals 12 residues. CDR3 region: CASSVARNEQYF. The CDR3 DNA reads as TGTGCCAGCAGTGTAGCCAGAAACGAGCAGTACTTC. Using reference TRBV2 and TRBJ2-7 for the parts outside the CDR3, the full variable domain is EPEVTQTPSHQVTQMGQEVILRCVPISNHLYFYWYRQILGQKVEFLVSFYNNEISEKSEIFDDQFSVERPDGSNFTLKIRSTKLEDSAMYFCASSVARNEQYFGPGTRLTVT.

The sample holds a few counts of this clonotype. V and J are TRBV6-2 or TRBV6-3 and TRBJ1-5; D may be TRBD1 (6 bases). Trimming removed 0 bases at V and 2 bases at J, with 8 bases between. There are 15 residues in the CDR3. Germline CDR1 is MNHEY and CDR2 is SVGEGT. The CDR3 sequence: CASSYSNRGNQPQHF. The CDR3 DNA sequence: TGTGCCAGCAGTTACTCAAACAGGGGCAATCAGCCCCAGCATTTT.

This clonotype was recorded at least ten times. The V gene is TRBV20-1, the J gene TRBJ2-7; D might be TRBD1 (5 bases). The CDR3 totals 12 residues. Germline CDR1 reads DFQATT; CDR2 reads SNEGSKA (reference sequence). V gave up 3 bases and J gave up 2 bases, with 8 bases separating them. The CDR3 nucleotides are TGCAGTGCTAGCACAGGAACCTACGAGCAGTACTTC. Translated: CSASTGTYEQYF.

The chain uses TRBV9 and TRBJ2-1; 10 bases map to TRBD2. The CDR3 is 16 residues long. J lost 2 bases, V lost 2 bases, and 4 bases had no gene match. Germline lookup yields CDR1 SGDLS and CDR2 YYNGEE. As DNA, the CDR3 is TGTGCCAGCAGCGTCCTGACTAGCGGGCCCTACAATGAGCAGTTCTTC. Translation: CASSVLTSGPYNEQFF.

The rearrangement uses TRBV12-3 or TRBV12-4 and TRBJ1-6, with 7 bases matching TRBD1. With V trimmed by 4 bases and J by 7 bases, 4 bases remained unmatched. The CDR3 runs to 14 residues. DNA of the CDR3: TGTGCCAGCAGTTCGGGACAGCTAAATTCACCCCTCCACTTT. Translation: CASSSGQLNSPLHF.

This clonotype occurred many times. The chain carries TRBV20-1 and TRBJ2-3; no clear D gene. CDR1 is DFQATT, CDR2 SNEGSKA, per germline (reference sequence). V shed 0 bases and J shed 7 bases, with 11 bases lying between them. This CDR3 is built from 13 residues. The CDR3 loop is CSARDTRRNTQYF. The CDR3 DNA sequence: TGCAGTGCTAGAGATACTCGGAGAAATACGCAGTATTTT.

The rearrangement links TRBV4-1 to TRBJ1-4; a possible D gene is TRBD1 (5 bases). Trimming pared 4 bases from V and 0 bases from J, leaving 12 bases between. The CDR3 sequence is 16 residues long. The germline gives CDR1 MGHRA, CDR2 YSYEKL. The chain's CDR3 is CASSRPEGATNEKLFF. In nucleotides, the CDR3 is TGCGCCAGCAGCCGACCAGAAGGGGCAACTAATGAAAAACTGTTTTTT.

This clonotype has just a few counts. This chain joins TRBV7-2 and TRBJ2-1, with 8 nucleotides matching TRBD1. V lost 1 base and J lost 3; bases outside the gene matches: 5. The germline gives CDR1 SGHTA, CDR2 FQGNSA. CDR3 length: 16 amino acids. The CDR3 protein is CASSLGSGGGYNEQFF. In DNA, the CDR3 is TGTGCCAGCAGCTTAGGTTCAGGGGGCGGCTACAATGAGCAGTTCTTC.

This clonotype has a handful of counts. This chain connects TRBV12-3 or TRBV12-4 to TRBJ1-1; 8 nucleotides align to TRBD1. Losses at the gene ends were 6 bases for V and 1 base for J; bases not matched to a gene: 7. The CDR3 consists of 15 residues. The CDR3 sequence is CASSPRTGKNTEAFF. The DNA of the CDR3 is TGTGCCAGCAGCCCCCGGACAGGGAAGAACACTGAAGCTTTCTTT.

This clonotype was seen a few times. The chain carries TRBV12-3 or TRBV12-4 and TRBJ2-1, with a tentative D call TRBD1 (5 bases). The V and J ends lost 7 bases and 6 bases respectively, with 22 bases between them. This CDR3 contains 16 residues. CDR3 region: CASIFSLSVRANEQFF. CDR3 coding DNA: TGTGCCAGCATCTTTTCTTTGTCGGTCAGGGCCAATGAGCAGTTCTTC.

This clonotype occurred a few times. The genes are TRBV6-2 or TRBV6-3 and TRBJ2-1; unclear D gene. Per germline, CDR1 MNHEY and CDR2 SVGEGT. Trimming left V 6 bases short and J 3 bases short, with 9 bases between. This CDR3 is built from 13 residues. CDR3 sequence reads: CASRRQVYNEQFF. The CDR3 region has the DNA TGTGCCAGCAGGCGTCAGGTCTACAATGAGCAGTTCTTC.

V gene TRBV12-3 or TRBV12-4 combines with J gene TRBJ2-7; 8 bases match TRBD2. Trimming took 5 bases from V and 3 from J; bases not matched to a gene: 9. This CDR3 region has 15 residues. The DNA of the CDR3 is TGTGCCAGCAGTCCGTTGAAGCGGGAGTACTACGAGCAGTACTTC. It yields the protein CASSPLKREYYEQYF.

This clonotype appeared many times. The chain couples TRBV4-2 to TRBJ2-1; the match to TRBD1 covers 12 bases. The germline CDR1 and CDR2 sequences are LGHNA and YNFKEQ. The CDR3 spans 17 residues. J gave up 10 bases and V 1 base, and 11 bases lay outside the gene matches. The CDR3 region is CASSQVSGTGGSREQFF. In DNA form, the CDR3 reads TGTGCCAGCAGCCAAGTCTCCGGGACAGGGGGCTCGAGGGAGCAGTTCTTC.

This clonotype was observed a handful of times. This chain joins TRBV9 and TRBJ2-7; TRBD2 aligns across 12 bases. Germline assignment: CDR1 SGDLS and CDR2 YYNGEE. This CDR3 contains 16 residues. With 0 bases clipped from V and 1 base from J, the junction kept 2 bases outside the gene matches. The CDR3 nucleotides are TGTGCCAGCAGCGTAGGGACTAGCGGGGCATCCTACGAGCAGTACTTC. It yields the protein CASSVGTSGASYEQYF.

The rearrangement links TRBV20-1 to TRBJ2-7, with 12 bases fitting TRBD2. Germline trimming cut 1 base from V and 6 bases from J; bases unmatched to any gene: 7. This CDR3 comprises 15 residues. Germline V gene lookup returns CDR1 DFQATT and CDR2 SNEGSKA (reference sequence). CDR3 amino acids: CSARASGRALREQYF. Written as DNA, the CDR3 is TGCAGTGCTAGAGCTAGCGGGAGGGCCCTCCGCGAGCAGTACTTC.

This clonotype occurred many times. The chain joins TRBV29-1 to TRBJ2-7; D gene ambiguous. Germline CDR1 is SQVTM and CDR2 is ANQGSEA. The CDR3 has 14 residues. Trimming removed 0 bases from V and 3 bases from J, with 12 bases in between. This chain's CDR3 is CSVEERLGVYEQYF. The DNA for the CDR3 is TGCAGCGTTGAAGAAAGGCTAGGTGTCTACGAGCAGTACTTC.